The 8 T cell receptor beta chains in this list originate from one sample, sequenced in a study of blood T cells in healthy people across ages (dated by TCRdb to about 2015). Library preparation used 5' RACE. The second PCR ran for roughly 7 to 12 cycles and used a J-beta primer mix along with a sample-barcoded 5' primer. The public sequencing data were trimmed at Q25 with fastp and processed into clonotypes with MiXCR by TCRdb, which kept only in-frame beta chains. Rows merge per CDR3 protein into single entries with the most common DNA and genes. The sample table records fewer than 2 million distinct CDR3 sequences; around 40% of these occur just once. The ten largest clones take up around 23% of the sample. Material for sequencing was blood. The receptor source for this set is a human donor in good health.

V is TRBV7-3 and J is TRBJ1-2; 7 bases line up with TRBD1. The CDR3 totals 14 residues. From germline, CDR1 is SGHTA and CDR2 FQGTGA. J gave up 5 bases and V 5 bases, and 8 bases lay outside the gene matches. CDR3 amino acids: CASSPGGVAYGYTF. DNA for the CDR3: TGTGCCAGCAGCCCAGGGGGGGTGGCGTATGGCTACACCTTC.

The chain is built from TRBV7-2 and TRBJ2-5; no firm D call. The J call may be wrong; the DNA end is better matched by TRBJ2-7. The germline CDR1 and CDR2 sequences are SGHTA and FQGNSA. The CDR3 sequence is 16 residues long. The CDR3 is CASSPTREAIGSEQYF. The CDR3 nucleotides are TGTGCCAGCAGCCCTACAAGAGAGGCAATAGGCTCCGAGCAGTACTTC.

The chain joins TRBV29-1 to TRBJ2-3; D remains ambiguous. CDR3 length equals 13 residues. Germline lookup yields CDR1 SQVTM and CDR2 ANQGSEA. V was trimmed by 3 bases and J by 4 bases, leaving 11 bases between them. The CDR3 sequence: CSVEDPFADTQYF. CDR3 sequence (DNA): TGCAGCGTTGAGGATCCCTTTGCAGATACGCAGTATTTT.

This chain uses TRBV29-1 with TRBJ2-3; 7 nucleotides agree with TRBD1. V lost 7 bases and J lost 4; bases outside the gene matches: 5. The germline V gene encodes CDR1 SQVTM and CDR2 ANQGSEA. The CDR3 is 12 residues long. CDR3 DNA: TGCAGCGCTCTCGACAGGGCAGATACGCAGTATTTT. It translates to CSALDRADTQYF.

V and J are TRBV7-9 and TRBJ1-1, with a tentative D call TRBD1 (5 bases). Trimming took 5 bases from V and 8 from J, leaving 15 bases between them. The CDR3 spans 13 residues. The germline V gene has CDR1 SEHNR and CDR2 FQNEAQ (reference sequence). In DNA, the CDR3 is TGTGCCAGCAGCCCTTATCCAGGGATCGAAGCTTTCTTT. The encoded protein is CASSPYPGIEAFF.

Turning to this clonotype: At one of its ends the junction is not consistent with the germline gene, which may arise from a read error. V is TRBV2 and J is TRBJ2-2, with D possibly called TRBD1 or TRBD2 (5 bases each). The CDR3 is 14 residues long. CDR1 SNHLY and CDR2 FYNNEI come from the germline V gene. The CDR3 DNA sequence: TGTGCCAGCAGTATAGCAGGGAGAACCGGGGAACTGTTTTTT. It codes for CASSIAGRTGELFF.

The chain joins TRBV21-1 to TRBJ2-7. TRBV21-1 is assigned pseudogene status. This CDR3 spans 15 amino acids. The CDR3 bases are TGTGCCAGCAGCAAACCGGGGGTAAGCTCCTACGAGCAGTACTTC. Translated, it gives CASSKPGVSSYEQYF.

The chain joins TRBV11-1 to TRBJ2-5; unclear D gene. Deletions cut 1 base from V and 11 bases from J, with 17 bases between. This CDR3 has 14 residues. The germline V gene encodes CDR1 SGHAT and CDR2 FQDESV (reference sequence). Here the CDR3 DNA reads TGTGCCAGCAGCTTAGTTGGGTTCCCCAATGAGCAGTACTTC. It yields the protein CASSLVGFPNEQYF.